These T cell receptor beta chains were read from a single sample in a study of T-cell memory formation after mild COVID-19. TCRdb used MiXCR to reprocess the 5' RACE reads, holding one entry per CDR3 protein. The data show about 180,000 distinct CDR3 sequences, approximately 16% seen once. The sample was PBMCs or a T cell subset sorted from them (not recorded which). Receptor source: an adult woman who had mild COVID-19 (a few samples of this study predate the infection). Cell type and time point are not known. Each CDR3 is given with its conserved first and last residue. Fields, in order: CDR3 DNA, CDR3 protein, D gene, V gene, J gene, clone size. The D gene is left open where the match is weak. Size values are once, few and many counts, or a class for expanded clones, and some rows have none.

DNA: TGTGCCAGCAGGGAACGAGGGGTGCAAGATACGCAGTATTTT
CDR3: CASRERGVQDTQYF
D: .
V: TRBV12-3/TRBV12-4
J: TRBJ2-3
size: few

DNA: TGTGCCAGCAGCCGCGACAGGAAATTATACAATGAGCAGTTCTTC
CDR3: CASSRDRKLYNEQFF
D: .
V: TRBV7-2
J: TRBJ2-1
size: .

DNA: TGTGCCAGCAGCGTACTAGCGGGAGTAGAGACCCAGTACTTC
CDR3: CASSVLAGVETQYF
D: TRBD2
V: TRBV9
J: TRBJ2-5
size: few

DNA: TGCAGCGTAGTGGGCTCGGGTTCTGGGGCCAACGTCCTGACTTTC
CDR3: CSVVGSGSGANVLTF
D: .
V: TRBV29-1
J: TRBJ2-6
size: .

DNA: TGTGCCAGCAGTTTGAGGACTAGCGGCTACACAGATACGCAGTATTTT
CDR3: CASSLRTSGYTDTQYF
D: TRBD2
V: TRBV6-5
J: TRBJ2-3
size: few

DNA: TGCGCCAGCAGCTTGGACCCAGCGGGGGGGATTACAGATACGCAGTATTTT
CDR3: CASSLDPAGGITDTQYF
D: TRBD2
V: TRBV5-1
J: TRBJ2-3
size: few

DNA: TGTGCCAGCAGCCTACTAGCGGGGGCACTTAATGAGCAGTTCTTC
CDR3: CASSLLAGALNEQFF
D: TRBD2
V: TRBV5-8
J: TRBJ2-1
size: .

DNA: TGTGCCAGCAGCTCGGGGGGGCCGGTCACCGGGGAGCTGTTTTTT
CDR3: CASSSGGPVTGELFF
D: TRBD2
V: TRBV9
J: TRBJ2-2
size: .

DNA: TGCGCCAGCAGCAATGGAGTAACTAGCGGGAGAACAGATACGCAGTATTTT
CDR3: CASSNGVTSGRTDTQYF
D: TRBD2
V: TRBV5-1
J: TRBJ2-3
size: .

DNA: TGCAGTGCTAGAGGGACTAGGAGTATCACAGATACGCAGTATTTT
CDR3: CSARGTRSITDTQYF
D: TRBD2
V: TRBV20-1
J: TRBJ2-3
size: .

DNA: TGTGCCAGCAGCCAAGATTGGAATCGGGGGAGAGAGACCCAGTACTTC
CDR3: CASSQDWNRGRETQYF
D: .
V: TRBV4-2
J: TRBJ2-5
size: few

DNA: TGTGCCAGCAGTCTGACAGGGGTGGGCAATCAGCCCCAGCATTTT
CDR3: CASSLTGVGNQPQHF
D: TRBD1
V: TRBV6-1
J: TRBJ1-5
size: .

DNA: TGTGCCAGCAGCCAAGTCTCAGGGAAGGACGAGCAGTACTTC
CDR3: CASSQVSGKDEQYF
D: .
V: TRBV3-1
J: TRBJ2-7
size: .

DNA: TGTGCCAGCAGTTTTAGACTAGAAGTCGGCGAGCAGTACTTC
CDR3: CASSFRLEVGEQYF
D: .
V: TRBV2
J: TRBJ2-7
size: few

DNA: TGTGCCAGCAATCCTACTAGCGGGGGGAGCAATGAGCAGTTCTTC
CDR3: CASNPTSGGSNEQFF
D: TRBD2
V: TRBV12-3/TRBV12-4
J: TRBJ2-1
size: few

DNA: TGCGCCAGCAGCTTCCTCGCGGACAGGGTGACCTACGAGCAGTACTTC
CDR3: CASSFLADRVTYEQYF
D: TRBD1
V: TRBV5-1
J: TRBJ2-7
size: few

DNA: TGTGCCAGCAGCCAAGATCTCGAGGGAGGGTATGGCTACACCTTC
CDR3: CASSQDLEGGYGYTF
D: .
V: TRBV3-1
J: TRBJ1-2
size: .

DNA: TGTGCCAGCAGCTTAGCCGTGAGGGACTACGAGCAGTACTTC
CDR3: CASSLAVRDYEQYF
D: .
V: TRBV7-8
J: TRBJ2-7
size: .

DNA: TGTGCCAGCAGCAGGACCCCCCTGGAGACCCAGTACTTC
CDR3: CASSRTPLETQYF
D: .
V: TRBV7-2
J: TRBJ2-5
size: .

DNA: TGTGCCAGCAGCCCCCTAGCGGGAGTAGGTACCGGGGAGCTGTTTTTT
CDR3: CASSPLAGVGTGELFF
D: TRBD2
V: TRBV7-2
J: TRBJ2-2
size: .

DNA: TGTGCCAGCAGCAAATCCTGCAAAAGCACAGATACGCAGTATTTT
CDR3: CASSKSCKSTDTQYF
D: .
V: TRBV21-1
J: TRBJ2-3
size: .

DNA: TGTGCCAGCAGCTTAGGGGGCGGGGGGGAGACCCAGTACTTC
CDR3: CASSLGGGGETQYF
D: TRBD2
V: TRBV7-7
J: TRBJ2-5
size: .

DNA: TGCAGTGTTGGGGCGGGACTTATGATCACAGATACGCAGTATTTT
CDR3: CSVGAGLMITDTQYF
D: .
V: TRBV20-1
J: TRBJ2-3
size: few

DNA: TGTGCCATCAGCCGTGGGAGGCTAGCGGGAGAGGAGACCCAGTACTTC
CDR3: CAISRGRLAGEETQYF
D: TRBD2
V: TRBV10-3
J: TRBJ2-5
size: few

DNA: TGTGCCAGCAGTTATTTGGGGGCCGGCACTGAAGCTTTCTTT
CDR3: CASSYLGAGTEAFF
D: .
V: TRBV6-2/TRBV6-3
J: TRBJ1-1
size: .

DNA: TGTGCCAGCAGCCAAGCTACAGGGGCTGAAGCTTTCTTT
CDR3: CASSQATGAEAFF
D: TRBD1
V: TRBV3-1
J: TRBJ1-1
size: .

DNA: TGTGCCAGCTCCCGAGTGGGACAGGGGGCGCCGAATACGCAGTATTTT
CDR3: CASSRVGQGAPNTQYF
D: TRBD1
V: TRBV27
J: TRBJ2-3
size: few

DNA: TGTGCCAGCAGCTTAAGGGTTTCCAATTCACCCCTCCACTTT
CDR3: CASSLRVSNSPLHF
D: .
V: TRBV7-8
J: TRBJ1-6
size: few

DNA: TGTGCCAGCAGTTTAGGTTCCCTCCTTAAGTACAATGAGCAGTTCTTC
CDR3: CASSLGSLLKYNEQFF
D: .
V: TRBV12-3/TRBV12-4
J: TRBJ2-1
size: few

DNA: TGTGCCACCAGTGATTTAGAGCTCTTACAGGGGTCTGAGCAGTTCTTC
CDR3: CATSDLELLQGSEQFF
D: TRBD1
V: TRBV24-1
J: TRBJ2-1
size: .

DNA: TGCAGCGTTGTAGACCGACAGAGGCTCTACGAGCAGTACTTC
CDR3: CSVVDRQRLYEQYF
D: .
V: TRBV29-1
J: TRBJ2-7
size: .

DNA: TGTGCCAGCAGCCCTCCTGGACAGCCTCAGGAGGGGCAGTACTTC
CDR3: CASSPPGQPQEGQYF
D: .
V: TRBV5-6
J: TRBJ2-7
size: few

DNA: TGCAGTGCTCCCACGAGCAACTCTGGAAACACCATATATTTT
CDR3: CSAPTSNSGNTIYF
D: .
V: TRBV20-1
J: TRBJ1-3
size: .

DNA: TGTGCCAGCAGCTTGGATGTGGGGCCCGGGGAGCTGTTTTTT
CDR3: CASSLDVGPGELFF
D: .
V: TRBV12-3/TRBV12-4
J: TRBJ2-2
size: few

DNA: TGTGCCATCAGTCCAGCGGAACAAGAGACCCAGTACTTC
CDR3: CAISPAEQETQYF
D: .
V: TRBV10-3
J: TRBJ2-5
size: few

DNA: TGTGCCAGCACCAAGACTAGCGGACACAATGAGCAGTTCTTC
CDR3: CASTKTSGHNEQFF
D: TRBD2
V: TRBV7-9
J: TRBJ2-1
size: .

DNA: TGTGCCAGCACCTCCGGGACAGCATATTATGGCTACACCTTC
CDR3: CASTSGTAYYGYTF
D: TRBD1
V: TRBV18
J: TRBJ1-2
size: .

DNA: TGTGCCATCAGGGCGCAGGGGCGAAACTCTGGAAACACCATATATTTT
CDR3: CAIRAQGRNSGNTIYF
D: .
V: TRBV10-3
J: TRBJ1-3
size: .

DNA: TGTGCCAGCAGCCCTCAGACTAGCGGGAGTGGCCATGAGCAGTTCTTC
CDR3: CASSPQTSGSGHEQFF
D: TRBD2
V: TRBV7-2
J: TRBJ2-1
size: few

DNA: TGTGCCAGCAGACTAGCGGGGACGAGTCATTACAATGAGCAGTTCTTC
CDR3: CASRLAGTSHYNEQFF
D: TRBD2
V: TRBV12-3/TRBV12-4
J: TRBJ2-1
size: .

DNA: TGCGCCAGCAGCCCTTCCCCTAGCGGGGAGTCCTACGAGCAGTACTTC
CDR3: CASSPSPSGESYEQYF
D: TRBD2
V: TRBV5-1
J: TRBJ2-7
size: .

DNA: TGCAGTGCGAGACCTCCGGGACAGGGCCGCGAGCAGTACTTC
CDR3: CSARPPGQGREQYF
D: TRBD1
V: TRBV20-1
J: TRBJ2-7
size: once

DNA: TGTGCCAGCAGCTTAGTTTGGGGTACCTACGAGCAGTACTTC
CDR3: CASSLVWGTYEQYF
D: .
V: TRBV7-9
J: TRBJ2-7
size: few

DNA: TGTGCCAGCAGCTTTGGCCTTGGGGTTACCTACGAGCAGTACTTC
CDR3: CASSFGLGVTYEQYF
D: .
V: TRBV7-2
J: TRBJ2-7
size: many

DNA: TGTGCCAGCAGGACAGGGACAGGGATCACCGGGGAGCTGTTTTTT
CDR3: CASRTGTGITGELFF
D: TRBD1
V: TRBV6-5
J: TRBJ2-2
size: .

DNA: TGTGCCAGCAGCTTCGTGGGTCAGGTCCAAGAGACCCAGTACTTC
CDR3: CASSFVGQVQETQYF
D: .
V: TRBV7-9
J: TRBJ2-5
size: .

DNA: TGTGCCAGCAGCGTTGGACGGGGGGGGGAGGAGACCCAGTACTTC
CDR3: CASSVGRGGEETQYF
D: TRBD2
V: TRBV12-3/TRBV12-4
J: TRBJ2-5
size: few

DNA: TGCGCCAGCAGCTTACAGGGGATTTACACAGATACGCAGTATTTT
CDR3: CASSLQGIYTDTQYF
D: TRBD1
V: TRBV5-1
J: TRBJ2-3
size: few

DNA: TGTGCCAGCAGCTGGACGGGGCCGGAGACCCAGTACTTC
CDR3: CASSWTGPETQYF
D: .
V: TRBV5-5
J: TRBJ2-5
size: .

DNA: TGTGCCAGCAGCCAAGATCGGGGGTTTGACTACACCTTC
CDR3: CASSQDRGFDYTF
D: .
V: TRBV4-2
J: TRBJ1-2
size: .

DNA: TGTGCTAGTGGAGGGGACGGCGGGAATGAGCAGTTCTTC
CDR3: CASGGDGGNEQFF
D: .
V: TRBV12-5
J: TRBJ2-1
size: .

DNA: TGCGCCAGCAGCCCCATGACAGGGCACAATGAGCAGTTCTTC
CDR3: CASSPMTGHNEQFF
D: TRBD1
V: TRBV5-1
J: TRBJ2-1
size: few

DNA: TGTGCCAGCTCACCAAGGACAGGACGAACCTACGAGCAGTACTTC
CDR3: CASSPRTGRTYEQYF
D: TRBD1
V: TRBV18
J: TRBJ2-7
size: .

DNA: TGTGCCAGCAGTCCTCAGGATTGGGAGACCCAGTACTTC
CDR3: CASSPQDWETQYF
D: .
V: TRBV12-3/TRBV12-4
J: TRBJ2-5
size: few

DNA: TGTGCCAGCAGCGTCAGGGGCGCGGGTAACTATGGCTACACCTTC
CDR3: CASSVRGAGNYGYTF
D: .
V: TRBV13
J: TRBJ1-2
size: few